Reported below is one T cell receptor beta chain. This specimen belongs to a study of blood T cell repertoires in COVID-19. As handled by the study authors: Estimates of nucleated cell counts were drawn from the amplification of reference gene primers. Clones were read by immunoSEQ multiplex PCR, and TCRdb kept only the in-frame ones, dropping some. The V and J calls and clone size were taken over from that table, and D and trimming were inferred from the DNA. The table has 250,000 to 350,000 clones, around four fifths seen once; the top ten hold around 1.2%. The CDR3 loop spans 15 amino acids. The V end lost 6 bases, the J end lost 0 bases, and 12 bases lay between the germline ends. Germline loops: CDR1 SNHLY, CDR2 FYNNEI.

The sample was peripheral blood. The gene calls are TRBV2 and TRBJ1-3; no definite D call. This TCR was recovered from a woman in her fifties or sixties with acute or convalescent COVID-19. CDR3 sequence: CASSPEGYSGNTIYF. The CDR3 DNA follows: TGTGCCAGCAGCCCTGAGGGCTACTCTGGAAACACCATATATTTT.